Sequencing of this T cell receptor beta chain was carried out in a study of T-cell memory formation after mild COVID-19. Whole-study findings and limits: Among clones contracting day 15 to 85, CD4/CD8 was balanced, whereas later expanders leaned CD4+. The finding that pre-infection memory included some responding clones suggested that cross-reactive memory joined. SARS-CoV-2 specificity of second-wave clones peaking day 37 was unconfirmed.

MiXCR, applied by TCRdb to the 5' RACE reads, yields one record per CDR3 protein. The sample yields around 300,000 distinct CDR3 sequences, roughly 18% seen once. In its sample, this clonotype was seen a few times. Its antigen is still unknown. This CDR3 is built from 15 residues. The V gene's germline CDR1 is SGDLS and CDR2 YYNGEE. The trim removed 0 bases at V and 3 bases at J, leaving 3 bases unmatched. What was sequenced was PBMCs or a T cell subset sorted from them (not recorded which). The receptor comes from a man aged 18 to 29 who had mild COVID-19 (a few samples of this study predate the infection). Cell type and time point are not known. The chain couples TRBV9 to TRBJ2-7; TRBD1 agrees at 10 bases. The CDR3 coding sequence is TGTGCCAGCAGCGTAGGAGGACAGGGGGACTACGAGCAGTACTTC. Translating it yields CASSVGGQGDYEQYF.